One sample yielded the 27 T cell receptor beta chains listed below, sequenced in a study of spatial heterogeneity in lung cancer. TCRdb recomputed calls from the 5' RACE reads with MiXCR, one row per CDR3 protein. The sample includes about 18,000 distinct CDR3 sequences, about 19% of them seen just once. Time point defined: sample taken at primary tumor resection. Sequencing was performed on whole RNA extracted from tumor and nontumor lung tissue, or from frozen PBMC, and the material was left unsorted. The input for sequencing was PBMCs, taken at surgery. Source of these receptors: a male donor with early-stage non-small cell lung cancer.

This clonotype is labeled medium-sized. This chain joins TRBV7-2 and TRBJ1-1, with 7 bases that match TRBD1. CDR1 SGHTA and CDR2 FQGNSA come from the germline V gene. The CDR3 has 14 residues. The V gene end was trimmed by 0 bases and the J gene end by 7 bases; junction bases not matched to a gene: 5. The CDR3 DNA sequence: TGTGCCAGCAGCTTAGCGCCAGGGGGGGTTGAAGCTTTCTTT. It translates to CASSLAPGGVEAFF.

This clonotype was found many times. V gene TRBV11-3 combines with J gene TRBJ2-5; no definite D call. The germline V and J ends were trimmed by 4 bases and 5 bases, with 5 bases remaining between them. The germline V gene has CDR1 SGHNT and CDR2 YENEEA. This CDR3 region has 11 residues. The CDR3 coding sequence is TGTGCCAGCAGCTCCCTGGAGACCCAGTACTTC. This encodes CASSSLETQYF.

The chain joins TRBV15 to TRBJ1-2; the match to TRBD1 covers 9 bases. V gave up 5 bases and J gave up 8 bases; unmatched junction bases: 12. In germline, CDR1 is LNHNV, CDR2 YYDKDF (reference sequence). The CDR3 contains 15 residues. CDR3: CATSGGQGEPRGYTF. CDR3 sequence (DNA): TGTGCCACCAGCGGGGGACAGGGCGAACCTAGGGGCTACACCTTC. Variable domain in full (rest from reference TRBV15 and TRBJ1-2): DAMVIQNPRYQVTQFGKPVTLSCSQTLNHNVMYWYQQKSSQAPKLLFHYYDKDFNNEADTPDNFQSRRPNTSFCFLDIRSPGLGDTAMYLCATSGGQGEPRGYTFGSGTRLTVV.

Many counts were recorded for this clonotype. The chain couples TRBV10-1 to TRBJ2-1; 7 bases fit TRBD2. Unmatched junction bases numbered 10, after V lost 0 bases and J lost 8 bases. There are 16 residues in the CDR3. CDR1 and CDR2 (germline): WNHNN, SYGVQD (reference sequence). The CDR3 DNA is TGCGCCAGCAGTGAGTCTTGGCGGGGGAATAGGGATGAGCAGTTCTTC. Protein product: CASSESWRGNRDEQFF.

This clonotype was observed many times. The chain links TRBV18 to TRBJ1-4; no definite D call. V was pared by 3 bases and J by 0 bases, with 14 bases between. Germline loops: CDR1 KGHSH, CDR2 LQKENI. CDR3 length equals 17 residues. CDR3 DNA: TGTGCCAGCTCACCGATTCCGGGGTCGGCAACTAATGAAAAACTGTTTTTT. It codes for CASSPIPGSATNEKLFF.

This clonotype has ten or more counts. The chain is built from TRBV9 and TRBJ2-7, with 11 bases identical to TRBD1. With 3 bases clipped from V and 5 bases from J, the junction kept 13 bases outside the gene matches. This CDR3 has 17 amino acids. CDR1 is SGDLS and CDR2 is YYNGEE in the germline V gene. Here the CDR3 DNA reads TGTGCCAGCAGCGATCCGGGTTGGGACAGGGGGTTCGACGAGCAGTACTTC. It codes for CASSDPGWDRGFDEQYF.

This clonotype came up a few times. The chain recombines TRBV7-3 with TRBJ2-2, with 7 bases that match TRBD1. The CDR3 loop spans 14 amino acids. The J segment lost 4 bases and the V segment lost 5 bases, leaving 4 bases of the junction unmatched. The germline gives CDR1 SGHTA, CDR2 FQGTGA. CDR3 bases: TGTGCCAGCAGCCCGGGACAGAGCACCGGGGAGCTGTTTTTT. This codes for CASSPGQSTGELFF.

This clonotype has just a few counts. V usage is TRBV29-1 and J usage is TRBJ1-2; D is ambiguous. The CDR3 contains 11 residues. Trimming took 0 bases from V and 2 from J, leaving 1 base between them. CDR1 SQVTM and CDR2 ANQGSEA come from the germline V gene. CDR3 sequence reads: CSVEENYGYTF. Written as DNA, the CDR3 is TGCAGCGTTGAAGAAAACTATGGCTACACCTTC.

This clonotype occurred a few times. The rearrangement uses TRBV7-3 and TRBJ2-1; D uncertain. Trimming cost V 5 bases and J 6 bases, with 8 bases left between them. Looked up from germline, CDR1 is SGHTA and CDR2 is FQGTGA. The CDR3 is 12 residues long. The DNA for the CDR3 is TGTGCCAGCAGCGCACCTAGCAATGAGCAGTTCTTC. Protein product: CASSAPSNEQFF.

This clonotype was counted between two and nine times. This chain connects TRBV29-1 to TRBJ2-7, with D hard to call. The V and J ends lost 3 bases and 4 bases respectively, with 7 bases between them. The CDR3 sequence is 11 residues long. From germline, CDR1 is SQVTM and CDR2 ANQGSEA. CDR3 protein: CSVEGAYEQYF. CDR3 DNA sequence: TGCAGCGTTGAGGGTGCTTACGAGCAGTACTTC.

This chain links TRBV6-5 with TRBJ2-5; D ambiguous. Trimming shortened V by 4 bases and J by 3 bases, and 12 bases separated the two germline ends. This CDR3 has 14 amino acids. CDR1 is MNHEY and CDR2 is SVGAGI in the germline V gene. The DNA for the CDR3 is TGTGCCAGCAGTTCTCCTACTACGAAAGAGACCCAGTACTTC. Its translation: CASSSPTTKETQYF.

The rearrangement uses TRBV20-1 and TRBJ2-2, with D perhaps given as TRBD1 or TRBD2 (6 bases each). V dropped 5 bases and J dropped 0 bases, with 10 bases sitting between them. This CDR3 is built from 14 residues. Germline CDR1 and CDR2: DFQATT and SNEGSKA (reference sequence). In DNA form, the CDR3 reads TGCAGTGCTGCGGGACACGCGAACACCGGGGAGCTGTTTTTT. This translates into CSAAGHANTGELFF.

Ten or more counts support this clonotype. The gene calls are TRBV24-1 and TRBJ1-5; D is ambiguous. CDR3 size: 15 residues. Germline CDR1 reads KGHDR; CDR2 reads SFDVKD. Trimming removed 4 bases at V and 7 bases at J, with 16 bases between. The CDR3: CATSERELAWQPQHF. CDR3 nucleotide sequence: TGTGCCACCAGTGAGAGGGAGTTGGCTTGGCAGCCCCAGCATTTT.

CDR3 DNA sequence: TGTGCCAGCAGCCAGACTAGCGGGGGGGCAGAAGAGACCCAGTACTTC. Its protein product is CASSQTSGGAEETQYF. The chain is built from TRBV4-2 and TRBJ2-5; 14 nucleotides match TRBD2. Germline-derived CDR1 and CDR2 are LGHNA and YNFKEQ. CDR3 length: 16 residues. The J segment lost 3 bases and the V segment lost 3 bases, leaving 3 bases of the junction unmatched.

The genes are TRBV5-1 and TRBJ2-3; 7 nucleotides align to TRBD2. Germline V CDR1 and CDR2: SGHRS, YFSETQ. The ends lost 4 bases at V and 4 bases at J; junction bases unmatched: 3. CDR3 length: 13 residues. CDR3 residues: CASSSAGADTQYF. The CDR3 DNA is TGCGCCAGCAGCAGCGCGGGAGCAGATACGCAGTATTTT. Complete variable domain (other parts from reference TRBV5-1 and TRBJ2-3): KAGVTQTPRYLIKTRGQQVTLSCSPISGHRSVSWYQQTPGQGLQFLFEYFSETQRNKGNFPGRFSGRQFSNSRSEMNVSTLELGDSALYLCASSSAGADTQYFGPGTRLTVL.

The sample holds many counts of this clonotype. The chain recombines TRBV3-1 with TRBJ2-7; D may be TRBD2 (6 bases). The CDR3 has 15 residues. The germline V gene encodes CDR1 LGHDT and CDR2 YNNKEL (reference sequence). The ends were cut back, 1 base at V and 2 bases at J, with 12 bases in the middle. The CDR3 region has the DNA TGTGCCAGCAGCCAAGGCTGGGACTCCACCTACGAGCAGTACTTC. Amino acid sequence: CASSQGWDSTYEQYF.

This clonotype is judged medium-sized. The chain combines TRBV10-2 with TRBJ2-2, with D perhaps assigned TRBD1 or TRBD2 (5 bases each). Germline CDR1 WSHSY, CDR2 SAAADI. CDR3 size: 14 residues. The germline V and J ends were trimmed by 8 bases and 5 bases, with 15 bases remaining between them. The CDR3 nucleotides are TGCGCCAGCTCCCGGCCCGAGGGGACCGGGGAGCTGTTTTTT. Its translation is CASSRPEGTGELFF.

This clonotype was recorded at least ten times. The CDR3 coding sequence is TGTGCCAGTAGCCCGATATTGTCTAGCAATCAGCCCCAGCATTTT. Its protein is CASSPILSSNQPQHF. The V gene is TRBV19, the J gene TRBJ1-5; unclear D gene. V lost 6 bases to trimming and J lost 0 bases, with 12 bases between them. Germline assignment: CDR1 LNHDA and CDR2 SQIVND (reference sequence). This CDR3 region has 15 residues.

This clonotype was seen more than once but under ten times. V gene TRBV14 combines with J gene TRBJ1-2, with 7 bases lining up with TRBD1. The V and J ends lost 2 bases and 4 bases, in that order; junction bases with no gene match: 4. CDR3 length: 14 amino acids. CDR1 and CDR2 from the germline V gene are SGHDN and FVKESK. The CDR3, as DNA: TGTGCCAGCAGCCAAAGCCGGGACAGCTATGGCTACACCTTC. Its protein is CASSQSRDSYGYTF.

This clonotype appeared many times. The chain links TRBV19 to TRBJ2-2; the D gene is possibly TRBD1 (5 bases). Germline loops: CDR1 LNHDA, CDR2 SQIVND (reference sequence). The CDR3 is made up of 14 amino acids. Trimming cost V 5 bases and J 4 bases, with 11 bases left between them. CDR3 loop: CASSLRVSTGELFF. The CDR3, as DNA: TGTGCCAGTAGTCTCAGGGTTAGCACCGGGGAGCTGTTTTTT.

This clonotype is medium-sized by share. The chain employs TRBV19 and TRBJ1-5; D is uncertain. Germline lookup yields CDR1 LNHDA and CDR2 SQIVND (reference sequence). This CDR3 region has 13 residues. Trimming took 1 base from V and 4 from J, leaving 5 bases between them. CDR3 bases: TGTGCCAGTAGTATAGCGGGGAATCAGCCCCAGCATTTT. Protein sequence: CASSIAGNQPQHF.

This clonotype was observed a handful of times. The chain has TRBV28 and TRBJ2-7; a possible D gene is TRBD2 (6 bases). CDR3 size: 15 residues. The V and J ends lost 3 bases and 2 bases respectively, with 14 bases between them. Germline V gene lookup returns CDR1 MDHEN and CDR2 SYDVKM. The CDR3 spells CASSFRGTSAYEQYF. The CDR3 nucleotides are TGTGCCAGCAGTTTTCGGGGGACTTCGGCCTACGAGCAGTACTTC.

V and J are TRBV29-1 and TRBJ2-5; no definite D call. With 4 bases removed from V and 1 base from J, the gap between germline ends came to 1 base. Germline CDR1 and CDR2: SQVTM and ANQGSEA. CDR3 length equals 10 residues. The CDR3 nucleotides read TGCAGCGTTGGCCAAGAGACCCAGTACTTC. Its translation: CSVGQETQYF.

In this sample, this clonotype turned up many times. V gene TRBV10-1 combines with J gene TRBJ1-4; TRBD1 aligns across 10 bases. Germline values: CDR1 WNHNN, CDR2 SYGVQD (reference sequence). The CDR3 sequence is 15 residues long. J was trimmed by 5 bases and V by 6 bases; bases with no gene match: 6. CDR3 residues: CASSETGQGNEKLFF. CDR3 DNA: TGCGCCAGCAGCGAGACGGGACAGGGGAATGAAAAACTGTTTTTT.

This clonotype was observed at least ten times. This sequence joins TRBV7-3 and TRBJ1-2, with TRBD1 matching over 10 bases. The V and J ends lost 3 bases and 6 bases, in that order; junction bases with no gene match: 7. This CDR3 contains 15 residues. Germline V gives CDR1 SGHTA, CDR2 FQGTGA. The CDR3 DNA reads TGTGCCAGCAGCTTGGGACAGGGGATAAAGGATGGCTACACCTTC. Its protein product is CASSLGQGIKDGYTF.

This clonotype was seen only a few times. Here the CDR3 reads CASRQQGELTEAFF. In DNA form, the CDR3 reads TGCGCCAGCAGACAACAGGGGGAACTCACTGAAGCTTTCTTT. The chain couples TRBV5-1 to TRBJ1-1, with 8 bases matching TRBD1. This CDR3 has 14 residues. Germline V gene sequence: CDR1 SGHRS, CDR2 YFSETQ. V dropped 5 bases and J dropped 4; count of bases not matched to a gene: 7. The variable domain in full, with the rest retrieved from reference TRBV5-1 and TRBJ1-1, is KAGVTQTPRYLIKTRGQQVTLSCSPISGHRSVSWYQQTPGQGLQFLFEYFSETQRNKGNFPGRFSGRQFSNSRSEMNVSTLELGDSALYLCASRQQGELTEAFFGQGTRLTVV.

This clonotype showed up many times. The rearrangement links TRBV7-3 to TRBJ2-6, with TRBD1 matching over 7 bases. Germline V gene sequence: CDR1 SGHTA, CDR2 FQGTGA. This CDR3 is 17 amino acids long. V was clipped by 2 bases and J by 4 bases; unmatched bases: 8. CDR3 coding DNA: TGTGCCAGCAGCTTACACCAAGGGGGCTCAGGGGCCAACGTCCTGACTTTC. Translated: CASSLHQGGSGANVLTF.